This T cell receptor delta chain was recovered during a study of γδ T cells in repeated Plasmodium falciparum infection. Across the study: The natural-infection arm compared Malian children under seasonal malaria with matched Australian children.

Germline CDR1 TVYSNPD, CDR2 GDNSRS (reference sequence). The CDR3 loop spans 16 amino acids. This clone came up a few times. TCRdb lists the protein of a much larger clone for this DNA, which differs at residue 15, so this is likely a read error; the protein given here is translated from the DNA itself. Gammadelta T cells were flow-sorted from PBMC into Vgamma9/Vdelta2+ and Vdelta2-negative populations for bulk analysis. TCRdb fed the multiplex PCR reads to CATT. The sample lists about 93,000 delta-chain clones, more than 0.85% occurring once. This chain links TRDV3 with TRDJ1; 9 nucleotides match TRDD3. The clonotype originates from a pool of human donors (malaria-infected and uninfected, not separated). Material for sequencing was gamma-delta T cells from blood. CDR3 amino acids: CAPLSTGDTYTDKLTF. The CDR3 nucleotides are TGTGCCCCCTTATCCACCGGGGATACGTACACCGATAAACTCACCTTT.